This TCR beta chain was captured by sequencing in a study of Graves' ophthalmopathy and Graves' hyperthyroidism. Broader study findings: In blood, most expanded thyroid clonotypes above 0.001 frequency were also detected.

The CDR3 is 15 residues long. V shed 5 bases and J shed 0 bases, with 11 bases lying between them. Germline values: CDR1 PRHDT, CDR2 FYEKMQ (reference sequence). Under 3 months in duration, the ophthalmopathy in affected donors had moderate-to-severe activity, CAS ≥3 and NOSPECS ≥4. Other autoimmune diseases, uncontrolled infections, pregnancy or lactation ruled patients out of participation. Isolation of PBMCs was performed using about 9.9 ml of fresh peripheral blood. TCR beta CDR3 regions were amplified from RNA transcripts. After a first-round RT-PCR with HTBI primers, a second-round multiplex PCR was run. TCRdb redid the calling of the multiplex PCR reads with MiXCR, one entry per CDR3 protein. The profile shows about 340,000 distinct CDR3 sequences, 17% of them singletons. Ten or more counts support this clonotype. Its antigen is as yet unknown.

V is TRBV13 and J is TRBJ1-5; TRBD1 might be the D (6 bases). The sequencing input was peripheral blood. This TCR derives from an adult man with Graves' ophthalmopathy. The CDR3 is CASSSRGSSNQPQHF. The DNA of the CDR3 is TGTGCCAGCAGCAGCAGGGGCAGTAGCAATCAGCCCCAGCATTTT.